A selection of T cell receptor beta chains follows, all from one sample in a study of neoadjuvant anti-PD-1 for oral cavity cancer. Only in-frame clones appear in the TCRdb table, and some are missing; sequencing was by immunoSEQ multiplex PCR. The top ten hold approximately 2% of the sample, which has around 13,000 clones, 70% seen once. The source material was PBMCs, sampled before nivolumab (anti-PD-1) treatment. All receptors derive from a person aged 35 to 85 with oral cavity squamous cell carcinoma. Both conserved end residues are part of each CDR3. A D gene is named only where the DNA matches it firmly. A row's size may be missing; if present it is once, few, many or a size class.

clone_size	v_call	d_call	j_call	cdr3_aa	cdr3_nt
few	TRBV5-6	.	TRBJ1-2	CASSPRPYGYTF	TGTGCCAGCAGCCCTAGGCCGTATGGCTACACCTTC
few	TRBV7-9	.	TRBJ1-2	CASSQGLTIGGYTF	TGTGCCAGCAGCCAGGGGCTAACAATAGGTGGCTACACCTTC
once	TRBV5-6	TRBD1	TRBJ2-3	CASSRDRDHTQYF	TGTGCCAGCAGCCGGGACAGGGATCATACGCAGTATTTT
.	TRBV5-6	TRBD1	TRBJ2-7	CATSGQGIQQYF	TGTGCCACCTCGGGACAGGGGATCCAGCAGTACTTC
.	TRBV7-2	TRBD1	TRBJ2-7	CASSFGTGSREQYF	TGTGCCAGCAGCTTCGGGACAGGGTCGAGAGAGCAGTACTTC
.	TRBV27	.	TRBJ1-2	CASSLSQQAHYGYTF	TGTGCCAGCAGTTTATCCCAACAGGCCCACTATGGCTACACCTTC
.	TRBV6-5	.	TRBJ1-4	CASRATGGNEKLFF	TGTGCCAGCAGGGCTACAGGCGGCAATGAAAAACTGTTTTTT
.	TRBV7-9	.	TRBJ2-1	CASSLGVSGLEDEQFF	TGTGCCAGCAGCTTAGGAGTCTCTGGCCTTGAGGATGAGCAGTTCTTC
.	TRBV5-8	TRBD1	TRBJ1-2	CASSTDREYGYTF	TGTGCCAGCAGCACCGACAGGGAATATGGCTACACCTTC
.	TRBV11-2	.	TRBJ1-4	CASSLGHGDKLFF	TGTGCCAGCAGCTTAGGTCACGGGGATAAACTGTTTTTT
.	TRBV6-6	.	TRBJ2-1	CASSYAGNEQFF	TGTGCCAGCAGTTACGCGGGGAATGAGCAGTTCTTC
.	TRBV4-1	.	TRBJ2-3	CASTLQDQGTDTQYF	TGCGCCAGCACCCTCCAGGACCAGGGCACAGATACGCAGTATTTT
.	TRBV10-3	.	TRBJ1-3	CATKAQGSSGNTIYF	TGTGCCACTAAGGCCCAGGGGAGCTCTGGAAACACCATATATTTT
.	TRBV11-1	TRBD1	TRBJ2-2	CASSFTGDTGELFF	TGTGCCAGCAGCTTTACAGGGGATACCGGGGAGCTGTTTTTT
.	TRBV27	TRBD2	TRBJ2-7	CASSYVLAGGSGEQYF	TGTGCCAGCAGTTACGTTCTAGCGGGTGGGAGTGGCGAGCAGTACTTC
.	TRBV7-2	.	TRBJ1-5	CASTAGGFNQPQHF	TGTGCCAGCACCGCGGGGGGGTTCAATCAGCCCCAGCATTTT
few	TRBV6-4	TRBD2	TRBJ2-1	CASSLAEYNEQFF	TGTGCCAGCAGTCTAGCGGAGTACAATGAGCAGTTCTTC
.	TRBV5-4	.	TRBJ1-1	CASEDVNTEAFF	TGTGCCAGCGAGGATGTGAACACTGAAGCTTTCTTT
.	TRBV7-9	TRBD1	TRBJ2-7	CASSLAGGTGGLEQYF	TGTGCCAGCAGCTTAGCCGGGGGGACAGGGGGCCTCGAGCAGTACTTC
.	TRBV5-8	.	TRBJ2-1	CASSLDSSYNEQFF	TGTGCCAGCAGCTTGGACAGTAGTTACAATGAGCAGTTCTTC
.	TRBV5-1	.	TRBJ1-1	CASSLAGNTEAFF	TGCGCCAGCAGCTTGGCGGGAAACACTGAAGCTTTCTTT
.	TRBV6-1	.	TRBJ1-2	CASSERGINYGYTF	TGTGCCAGCAGTGAACGGGGGATTAACTATGGCTACACCTTC
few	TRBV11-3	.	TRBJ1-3	CARTVFVLNTIYF	TGTGCCAGGACAGTTTTTGTTTTAAACACCATATATTTT
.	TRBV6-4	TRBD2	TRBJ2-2	CASSDVRGGPTGELFF	TGTGCCAGCAGTGACGTGCGGGGGGGCCCCACCGGGGAGCTGTTTTTT
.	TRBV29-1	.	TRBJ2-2	CSGSNTGELFF	TGCAGTGGGTCGAACACCGGGGAGCTGTTTTTT
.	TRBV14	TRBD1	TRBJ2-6	CASSQAAGQGPFRANVLTF	TGTGCCAGCAGCCAAGCCGCGGGACAGGGACCCTTCCGGGCCAACGTCCTGACTTTC
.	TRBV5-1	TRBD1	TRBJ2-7	CASSGQGFLLPYEQYF	TGCGCCAGCAGCGGACAGGGTTTTTTATTACCCTACGAGCAGTACTTC
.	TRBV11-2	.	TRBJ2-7	CASSLERSSASISYEQYF	TGTGCCAGCAGCTTAGAGAGAAGTTCGGCTTCAATTTCCTACGAGCAGTACTTC
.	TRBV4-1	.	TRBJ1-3	CASSQTQGLGGNTIYF	TGCGCCAGCAGCCAAACCCAGGGGCTGGGGGGAAACACCATATATTTT
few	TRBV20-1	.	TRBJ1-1	CSAWLDRSAFF	TGCAGTGCTTGGCTGGACAGATCAGCTTTCTTT
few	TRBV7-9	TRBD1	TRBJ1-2	CASSLATGGFNYGYTF	TGTGCCAGCAGCTTAGCCACAGGGGGCTTTAACTATGGCTACACCTTC
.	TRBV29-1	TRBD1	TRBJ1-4	CSAGSPGGGGEKLFF	TGCAGCGCAGGATCTCCAGGGGGCGGAGGTGAAAAACTGTTTTTT
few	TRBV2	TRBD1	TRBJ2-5	CASSVQGAETQYF	TGTGCCAGCAGTGTACAGGGGGCGGAGACCCAGTACTTC
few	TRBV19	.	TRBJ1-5	CASRRQFNQPQHF	TGTGCCAGTAGACGACAGTTCAATCAGCCCCAGCATTTT
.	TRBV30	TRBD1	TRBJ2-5	CAWAQGFGETQYF	TGTGCCTGGGCACAGGGGTTTGGTGAGACCCAGTACTTC
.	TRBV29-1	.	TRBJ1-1	CSVGGDWNGNTEAFF	TGCAGCGTAGGGGGGGACTGGAATGGGAACACTGAAGCTTTCTTT
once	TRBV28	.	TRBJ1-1	CASSYTEAFF	TGTGCCAGCTCATACACTGAAGCTTTCTTT
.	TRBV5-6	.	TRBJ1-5	CASSFRGGQNQPQHF	TGTGCCAGCAGCTTTCGGGGGGGGCAAAATCAGCCCCAGCATTTT
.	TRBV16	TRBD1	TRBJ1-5	CASSRDRDNQPQHF	TGTGCCAGCAGTCGGGACAGGGATAATCAGCCCCAGCATTTT
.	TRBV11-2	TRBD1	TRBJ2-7	CASRPAIGDRGHNEQYF	TGTGCCAGCAGACCGGCCATCGGGGACAGGGGGCATAACGAGCAGTACTTC
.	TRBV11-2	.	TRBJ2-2	CASSLAGAGGELFF	TGTGCCAGCAGCTTAGCTGGGGCAGGCGGGGAGCTGTTTTTT
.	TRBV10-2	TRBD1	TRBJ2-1	CASRGQGAGEQFF	TGCGCCAGCAGAGGACAGGGGGCTGGAGAGCAGTTCTTC
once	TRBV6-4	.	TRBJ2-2	CASSKGASSNTGELFF	TGTGCCAGCAGTAAAGGGGCTAGCTCCAACACCGGGGAGCTGTTTTTT
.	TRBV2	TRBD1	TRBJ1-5	CASSPQGAAQPQHF	TGTGCCAGCAGTCCACAGGGGGCGGCTCAGCCCCAGCATTTT
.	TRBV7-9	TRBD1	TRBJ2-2	CASSRDRAFTGELFF	TGTGCCAGCAGCCGAGACAGGGCCTTCACCGGGGAGCTGTTTTTT
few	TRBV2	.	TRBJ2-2	CASGTLRAGELFF	TGTGCCAGCGGGACTCTGAGAGCCGGGGAGCTGTTTTTT
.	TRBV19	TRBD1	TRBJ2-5	CASSNRDRAETQYF	TGTGCCAGTAGCAACCGGGACAGGGCAGAGACCCAGTACTTC
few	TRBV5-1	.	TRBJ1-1	CASSYGSLGSLRMNTEAFF	TGCGCCAGCAGCTATGGGTCCCTAGGGAGCCTACGAATGAACACTGAAGCTTTCTTT
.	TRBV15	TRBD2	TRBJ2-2	CATSRDTQREVSGELFF	TGTGCCACCAGCAGAGATACCCAGCGGGAGGTGTCCGGGGAGCTGTTTTTT
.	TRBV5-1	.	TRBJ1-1	CASSLGGQNTEAFF	TGCGCCAGCAGCTTGGGGGGTCAGAACACTGAAGCTTTCTTT
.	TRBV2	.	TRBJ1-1	CASSEKRPQLGGEAFF	TGTGCCAGCAGTGAAAAGCGGCCCCAACTTGGGGGGGAAGCTTTCTTT